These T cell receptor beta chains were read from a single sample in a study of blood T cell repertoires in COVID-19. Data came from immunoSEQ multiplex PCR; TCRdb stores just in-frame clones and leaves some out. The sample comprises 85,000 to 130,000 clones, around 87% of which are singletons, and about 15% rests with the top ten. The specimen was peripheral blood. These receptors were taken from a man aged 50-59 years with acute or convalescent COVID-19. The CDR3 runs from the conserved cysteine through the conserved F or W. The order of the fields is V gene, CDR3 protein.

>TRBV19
CASSPEGPKNIQYF
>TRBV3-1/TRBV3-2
CASNAGFGEQYF
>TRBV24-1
CATSDEGQGAPNEQFF
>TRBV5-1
CASSLGPLALAGDGDEQFF
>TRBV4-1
CASSQGWLWADEQYF
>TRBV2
CASSDPGLGRETQYF
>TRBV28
CASSPRSGRATDTQYF
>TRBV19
CASSRSGTIRSYEQYF
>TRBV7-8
CASTLGQRNSPLHF
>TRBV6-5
CASHPGGQLYGYTF
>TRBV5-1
CASSLQGALGEQYF
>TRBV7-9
CASSQTDRRIQYF
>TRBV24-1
CATSDYGDTEAFF
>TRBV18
CASSPLQAEQFF
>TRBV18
CASPLTSNYGYTF
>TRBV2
CASRRLAGELVVYNEQFF
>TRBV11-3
CASSLDGYRDEQFF
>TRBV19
CASSIGGTGVGYTF
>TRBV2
CASSIRDRTEAFF
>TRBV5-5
CASSLERAGSSPLHF
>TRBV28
CASRSGQSNYGYTF
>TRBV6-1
CASSGQGAFRTDTQYF
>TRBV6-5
CASSNDRDTEAFF
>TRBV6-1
CASSERAGTGPRNQPQHF
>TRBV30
CAWSGTSGSQETQYF
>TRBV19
CASSKDGSSYNEQFF
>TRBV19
CASSIAVSGSSTQYF
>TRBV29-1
CSGGSPSTDTQYF
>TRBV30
CAWTTPGGNYGYTF
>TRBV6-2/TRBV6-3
CASSYSITSGSDEQYF
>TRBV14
CASSQAPDGEYTGELFF
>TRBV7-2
CASSLADRRNTEAFF
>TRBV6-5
CASRTASAEKLFF
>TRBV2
CASKGAGTDTQYF
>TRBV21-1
CASSRSGTGVQETQYF
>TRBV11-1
CASSQGQRETQYF
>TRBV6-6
CASSYPGLGGQDEQYF
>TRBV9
CASSVAQRETQYF
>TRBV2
CASSGAARYQPQHF